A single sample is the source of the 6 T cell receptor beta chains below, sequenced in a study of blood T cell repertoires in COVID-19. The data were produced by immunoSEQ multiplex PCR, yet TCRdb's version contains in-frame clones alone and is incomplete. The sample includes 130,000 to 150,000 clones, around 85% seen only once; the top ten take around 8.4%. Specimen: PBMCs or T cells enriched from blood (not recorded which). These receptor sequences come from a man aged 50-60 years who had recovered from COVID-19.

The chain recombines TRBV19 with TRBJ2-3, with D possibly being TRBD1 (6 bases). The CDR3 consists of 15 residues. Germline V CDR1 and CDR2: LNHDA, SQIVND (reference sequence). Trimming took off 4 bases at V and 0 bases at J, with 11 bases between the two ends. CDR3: CASSNSGQSTDTQYF. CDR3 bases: TGTGCCAGTAGTAATTCAGGACAGAGCACAGATACGCAGTATTTT.

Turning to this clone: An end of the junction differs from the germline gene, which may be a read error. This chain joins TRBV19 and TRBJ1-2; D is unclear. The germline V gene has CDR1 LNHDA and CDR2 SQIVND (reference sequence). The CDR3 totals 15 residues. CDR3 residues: CASSVELGANYGYTF. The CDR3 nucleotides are TGTGCCAGTAGTGTAGAGCTAGGAGCTAACTATGGCTACACCTTC.

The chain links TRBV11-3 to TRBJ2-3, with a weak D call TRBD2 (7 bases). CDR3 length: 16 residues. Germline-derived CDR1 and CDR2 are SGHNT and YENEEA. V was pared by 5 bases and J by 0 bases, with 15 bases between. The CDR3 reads CASSRQGTTSTDTQYF. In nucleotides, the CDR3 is TGTGCCAGCAGCCGCCAGGGGACTACTAGCACAGATACGCAGTATTTT.

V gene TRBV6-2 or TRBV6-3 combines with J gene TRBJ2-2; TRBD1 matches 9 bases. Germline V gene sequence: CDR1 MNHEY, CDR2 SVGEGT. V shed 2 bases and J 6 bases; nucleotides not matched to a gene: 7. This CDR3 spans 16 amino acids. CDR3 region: CASSYPGTGHPGELFF. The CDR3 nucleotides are TGTGCCAGCAGTTACCCCGGGACAGGGCATCCCGGGGAGCTGTTTTTT.

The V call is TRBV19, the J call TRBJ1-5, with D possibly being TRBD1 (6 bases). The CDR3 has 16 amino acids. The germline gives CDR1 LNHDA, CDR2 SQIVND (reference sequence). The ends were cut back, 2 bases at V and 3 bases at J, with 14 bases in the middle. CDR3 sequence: CASSIWRTAVNQPQHF. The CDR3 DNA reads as TGTGCCAGTAGTATATGGCGGACAGCTGTCAATCAGCCCCAGCATTTT. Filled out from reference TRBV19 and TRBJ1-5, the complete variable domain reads DGGITQSPKYLFRKEGQNVTLSCEQNLNHDAMYWYRQDPGQGLRLIYYSQIVNDFQKGDIAEGYSVSREKKESFPLTVTSAQKNPTAFYLCASSIWRTAVNQPQHFGDGTRLSIL.

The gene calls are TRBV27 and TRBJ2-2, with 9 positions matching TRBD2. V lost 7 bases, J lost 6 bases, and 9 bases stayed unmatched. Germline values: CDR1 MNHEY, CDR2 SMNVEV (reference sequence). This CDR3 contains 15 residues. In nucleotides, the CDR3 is TGTGCCAGCATGAGGCGGGAGCGGGGGGCCGGGGAGCTGTTTTTT. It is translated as CASMRRERGAGELFF.